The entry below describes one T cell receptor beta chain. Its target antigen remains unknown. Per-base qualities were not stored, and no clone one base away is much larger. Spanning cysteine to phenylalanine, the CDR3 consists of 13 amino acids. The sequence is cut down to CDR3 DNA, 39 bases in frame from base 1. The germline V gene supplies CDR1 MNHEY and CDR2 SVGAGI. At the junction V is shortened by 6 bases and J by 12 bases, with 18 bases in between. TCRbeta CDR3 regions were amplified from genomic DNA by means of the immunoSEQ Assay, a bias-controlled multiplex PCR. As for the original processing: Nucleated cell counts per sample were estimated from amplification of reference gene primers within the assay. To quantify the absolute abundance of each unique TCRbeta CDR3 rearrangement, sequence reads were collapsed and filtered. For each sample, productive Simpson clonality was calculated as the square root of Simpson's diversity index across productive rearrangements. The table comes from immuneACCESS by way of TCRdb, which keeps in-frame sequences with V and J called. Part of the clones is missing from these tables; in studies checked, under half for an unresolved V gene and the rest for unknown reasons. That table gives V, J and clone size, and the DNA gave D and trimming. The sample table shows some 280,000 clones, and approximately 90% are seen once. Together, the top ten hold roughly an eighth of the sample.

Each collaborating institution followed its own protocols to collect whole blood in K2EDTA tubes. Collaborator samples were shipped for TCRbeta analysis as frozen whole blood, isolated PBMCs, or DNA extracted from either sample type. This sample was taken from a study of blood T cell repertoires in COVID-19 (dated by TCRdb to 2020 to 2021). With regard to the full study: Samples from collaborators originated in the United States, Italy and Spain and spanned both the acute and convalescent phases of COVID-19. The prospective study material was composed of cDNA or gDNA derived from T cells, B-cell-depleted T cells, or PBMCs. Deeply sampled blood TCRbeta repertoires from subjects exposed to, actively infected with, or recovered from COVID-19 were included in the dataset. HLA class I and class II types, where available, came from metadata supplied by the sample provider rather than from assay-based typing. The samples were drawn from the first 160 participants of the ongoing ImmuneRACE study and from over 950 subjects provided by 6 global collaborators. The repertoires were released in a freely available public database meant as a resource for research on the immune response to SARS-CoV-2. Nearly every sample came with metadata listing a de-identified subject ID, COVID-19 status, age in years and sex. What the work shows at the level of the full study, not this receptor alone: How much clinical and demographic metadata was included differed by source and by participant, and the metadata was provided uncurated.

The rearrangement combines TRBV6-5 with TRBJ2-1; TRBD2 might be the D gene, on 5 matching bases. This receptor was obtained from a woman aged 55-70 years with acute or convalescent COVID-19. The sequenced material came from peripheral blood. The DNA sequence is TGTGCCAGCAGCACGGGTCCTAGTGCGGGGCAGTTCTTC. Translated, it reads CASSTGPSAGQFF.